The 2 T cell receptor beta chains reported below all come from one sample, sequenced in a study of cytomegalovirus exposure and HLA in healthy donors. In the PCR, 60 Vbeta and 13 Jbeta primers were used. Repertoires were generated with immunoSEQ multiplex PCR, while TCRdb's copy carries only in-frame clones and drops some. The sample holds under 150,000 clones; 78% are singletons and the top ten take roughly 1.9%. Input material: PBMCs. The source is a woman aged 40 to 50 in good health and CMV-seronegative.

The gene calls are TRBV5-6 and TRBJ1-4, with 10 bases matching TRBD1. In germline, CDR1 is SGHDT, CDR2 YYEEEE. There are 14 residues in the CDR3. With 4 bases clipped from V and 7 bases from J, the junction kept 4 bases outside the gene matches. The CDR3 reads CASSMDRGSEKLFF. Here the CDR3 DNA reads TGTGCCAGCAGCATGGACAGGGGGTCTGAAAAACTGTTTTTT.

The chain employs TRBV7-9 and TRBJ1-2, with TRBD1 matching 9 bases. The CDR3 is 14 residues long. V gave up 5 bases and J gave up 2 bases; unmatched junction bases: 3. The germline gives CDR1 SEHNR, CDR2 FQNEAQ (reference sequence). The CDR3 DNA sequence: TGTGCCAGCAGCCCACAGGGGGCGAACTATGGCTACACCTTC. Encoded protein: CASSPQGANYGYTF.